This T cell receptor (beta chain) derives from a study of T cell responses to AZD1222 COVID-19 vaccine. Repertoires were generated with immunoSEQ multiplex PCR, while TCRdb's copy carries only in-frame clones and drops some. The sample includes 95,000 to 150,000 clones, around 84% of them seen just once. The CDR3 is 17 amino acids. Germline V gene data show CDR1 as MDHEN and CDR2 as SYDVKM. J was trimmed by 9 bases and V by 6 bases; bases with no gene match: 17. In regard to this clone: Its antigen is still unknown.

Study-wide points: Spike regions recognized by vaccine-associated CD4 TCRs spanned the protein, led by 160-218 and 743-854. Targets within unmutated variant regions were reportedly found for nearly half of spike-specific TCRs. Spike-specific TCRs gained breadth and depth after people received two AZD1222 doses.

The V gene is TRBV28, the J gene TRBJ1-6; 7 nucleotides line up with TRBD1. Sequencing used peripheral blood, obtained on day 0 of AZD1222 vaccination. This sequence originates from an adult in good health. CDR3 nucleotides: TGTGCCAGCAGCCCGTTTTCAGGGGGGGGTAAAGGTTCACCCCTCCACTTT. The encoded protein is CASSPFSGGGKGSPLHF.